This entry concerns a single T cell receptor beta chain. The V gene's germline CDR1 is SEHNR and CDR2 FQNEAQ (reference sequence). CDR3 size: 16 residues. V lost 2 bases and J lost 2, with 15 bases in between. The record originates from a study of blood T cell repertoires in COVID-19. In the study overall: COVID-19 samples, acute and convalescent, were from the United States, Italy and Spain. From T cells, B-cell-depleted T cells, or PBMCs came the material, which was cDNA or gDNA.

Authors' processing steps: Estimation of nucleated cell counts relied on the amplification of reference gene primers. The data were produced by immunoSEQ multiplex PCR, yet TCRdb's version contains in-frame clones alone and is incomplete. The V and J calls and the clone size are those of that table, but D and trimming were determined from the DNA. The sample consists of about 480,000 clones, about 91% of them appearing once. J is TRBJ1-1 and V is TRBV7-9, with TRBD1 as a possible D gene (6 bases). Input material: peripheral blood. This clonotype was obtained from a man aged 18 to 29 with COVID-19, enrolled during active disease. CDR3 DNA: TGTGCCAGCAGCTTATTCCGTCAGGGGAACAACACTGAAGCTTTCTTT. The encoded protein is CASSLFRQGNNTEAFF.